The 31 T cell receptor beta chains listed next were all sequenced from one sample in a study of T cell responses to AZD1222 COVID-19 vaccine. Profiled with immunoSEQ multiplex PCR; TCRdb holds only in-frame clones, not every one. The profile shows around 58,000 clones, around 80% of them singletons. This sample comprised peripheral blood, obtained on day 0 of AZD1222 vaccination. The receptors stem from an adult in good health.

The V and J genes are TRBV7-3 and TRBJ2-1; 7 bases agree with TRBD2. The junction had 12 bases not matched to a gene; V was cut back by 0 bases and J by 7 bases. The CDR3 is made up of 17 amino acids. Germline V lookup: CDR1 SGHTA, CDR2 FQGTGA. CDR3 in amino acids: CASSLTGGLAGVNEQFF. The CDR3 coding sequence is TGTGCCAGCAGCTTAACCGGGGGTTTGGCGGGGGTAAATGAGCAGTTCTTC.

A single count supports this clone. The genes are TRBV11-2 and TRBJ2-7; 13 positions match TRBD2. Germline V lookup: CDR1 SGHAT, CDR2 FQNNGV. J lost 3 bases, V lost 4 bases, and 3 bases had no gene match. The CDR3 covers 15 residues. The CDR3 DNA reads as TGTGCCAGCAGCTCCGGACTAGCGGGAGACTACGAGCAGTACTTC. Translated, it gives CASSSGLAGDYEQYF. Drawing the rest from reference TRBV11-2 and TRBJ2-7, the complete variable domain is EAGVAQSPRYKIIEKRQSVAFWCNPISGHATLYWYQQILGQGPKLLIQFQNNGVVDDSQLPKDRFSAERLKGVDSTLKIQPAKLEDSAVYLCASSSGLAGDYEQYFGPGTRLTVT.

This chain joins TRBV30 and TRBJ1-5; the D gene is possibly TRBD1 (5 bases). Germline V gives CDR1 GTSNPN, CDR2 SVGIG (reference sequence). CDR3 size: 13 residues. The V end lost 3 bases, the J end lost 6 bases, and 12 bases lay between the germline ends. For the CDR3, the DNA is TGTGCCTGGAGCGGGGGGGTAATTCAGCCCCAGCATTTT. Protein product: CAWSGGVIQPQHF. Based on the CDR3 plus reference TRBV30 and TRBJ1-5, the full variable domain is SQTIHQWPATLVQPVGSPLSLECTVEGTSNPNLYWYRQAAGRGLQLLFYSVGIGQISSEVPQNLSASRPQDRQFILSSKKLLLSDSGFYLCAWSGGVIQPQHFGDGTRLSIL.

Points on this clone: Other DNA sequences in this sample translate to the same CDR3. This chain links TRBV14 with TRBJ2-7, with 14 bases aligning to TRBD2. Germline CDR1 SGHDN, CDR2 FVKESK. Losses at the gene ends were 4 bases for V and 4 bases for J; bases not matched to a gene: 6. This CDR3 is 16 amino acids long. The CDR3 sequence: CASSPRTSGRSYEQYF. The CDR3 nucleotides are TGTGCCAGCAGCCCGAGGACTAGCGGGAGGAGTTACGAGCAGTACTTC.

The chain has TRBV7-2 and TRBJ1-6, with TRBD1 as a possible D gene (5 bases). The CDR3 contains 13 residues. Trimming pared 6 bases from V and 9 bases from J, leaving 12 bases between. CDR1 is SGHTA, CDR2 FQGNSA, per germline. The CDR3 DNA follows: TGTGCCAGCAGTGGGGCAGGTCCTTCACCCCTCCACTTT. Encoded protein: CASSGAGPSPLHF.

The DNA of the CDR3 is TGTGCCAGCAGTCGACGGGCTCTGAACACTGAAGCTTTCTTT. It is translated as CASSRRALNTEAFF. This chain links TRBV27 with TRBJ1-1; D not resolved. Germline CDR1 MNHEY, CDR2 SMNVEV (reference sequence). Trimming pared 5 bases from V and 0 bases from J, leaving 10 bases between. The CDR3 consists of 14 residues.

The chain has TRBV2 and TRBJ2-5, with D maybe TRBD2 (5 bases). The CDR3 consists of 13 residues. Trimming shortened V by 5 bases and J by 3 bases, and 10 bases separated the two germline ends. Germline CDR1 SNHLY, CDR2 FYNNEI. DNA for the CDR3: TGTGCCAGCAGTCGATACGGGGAAGAGACCCAGTACTTC. Translated: CASSRYGEETQYF.

A single count supports this clone. The chain links TRBV4-1 to TRBJ2-7; no definite D call. Per germline, CDR1 MGHRA and CDR2 YSYEKL. V was cut by 1 base and J by 3 bases, with 16 bases left in between. This CDR3 region has 16 residues. The CDR3 spells CASSQVYQVSDYEQYF. CDR3 sequence (DNA): TGCGCCAGCAGCCAAGTCTATCAGGTTTCAGACTACGAGCAGTACTTC.

This chain uses TRBV4-1 with TRBJ1-4, with D possibly matching TRBD1 (5 bases). Germline loops: CDR1 MGHRA, CDR2 YSYEKL. CDR3 length: 16 amino acids. The V end lost 1 base, the J end lost 2 bases, and 11 bases lay between the germline ends. CDR3: CASSQVVTATNEKLFF. DNA of the CDR3: TGCGCCAGCAGCCAAGTTGTGACAGCTACTAATGAAAAACTGTTTTTT.

The rearrangement joins TRBV6-2 or TRBV6-3 to TRBJ2-3, with D possibly being TRBD1 or TRBD2 (5 bases each). Germline assignment: CDR1 MNHEY and CDR2 SVGEGT. The length of the CDR3 is 15 residues. Trimming cost V 5 bases and J 1 base, with 13 bases left between them. The CDR3 reads CASSRPGARTDTQYF. The CDR3 bases are TGTGCCAGCAGTCGTCCCGGGGCGCGCACAGATACGCAGTATTTT.

The CDR3: CASGLGREKLFF. For the CDR3, the DNA is TGTGCTAGTGGCTTAGGGCGTGAAAAACTGTTTTTT. The V and J genes are TRBV12-5 and TRBJ1-4; D not certain. The CDR3 sequence is 12 residues long. V lost 6 bases to trimming and J lost 7 bases, with 9 bases between them. The germline CDR1 and CDR2 sequences are LGHNT and FRNRAP.

The rearrangement links TRBV6-5 to TRBJ1-1; the match to TRBD1 covers 9 bases. Germline V gene data show CDR1 as MNHEY and CDR2 as SVGAGI. The V segment lost 3 bases and the J segment 1 base; nucleotides outside the gene matches: 6. The CDR3 is 16 amino acids. CDR3 region: CASSYRGQGKNTEAFF. Written as DNA, the CDR3 is TGTGCCAGCAGTTATAGGGGACAGGGAAAGAACACTGAAGCTTTCTTT.

V usage is TRBV6-5 and J usage is TRBJ1-2, with no clear D. The CDR3 has 14 amino acids. V was trimmed by 7 bases and J by 0 bases, leaving 12 bases between them. CDR1 is MNHEY, CDR2 SVGAGI, per germline. The chain's CDR3 is CASIRDLSNYGYTF. The DNA of the CDR3 is TGTGCCAGCATCCGGGATCTTTCTAACTATGGCTACACCTTC.

This chain uses TRBV29-1 with TRBJ2-1, with 8 bases that match TRBD2. This CDR3 comprises 14 residues. Germline-derived CDR1 and CDR2 are SQVTM and ANQGSEA. J was trimmed by 6 bases and V by 4 bases; bases with no gene match: 8. CDR3 residues: CSVAGGAGFNEQFF. CDR3 DNA: TGCAGCGTTGCCGGGGGGGCTGGTTTCAATGAGCAGTTCTTC.

The V and J genes are TRBV6-1 and TRBJ2-2; TRBD2 agrees at 12 bases. CDR3 length equals 18 residues. Germline V CDR1 and CDR2: MNHNS, SASEGT. V lost 3 bases and J lost 7; bases outside the gene matches: 12. In DNA form, the CDR3 reads TGTGCCAGCAGTGAGCGCAAACTAGCGGGAGGATTGATCGGGGAGCTGTTTTTT. It encodes CASSERKLAGGLIGELFF.

This clone was observed a single time. This sequence joins TRBV4-1 and TRBJ1-2, with D perhaps TRBD1 (5 bases). The CDR3 totals 17 residues. Trimming cost V 3 bases and J 7 bases, with 24 bases left between them. Germline V gives CDR1 MGHRA, CDR2 YSYEKL. The CDR3 DNA reads as TGCGCCAGCAGCCATAGTCTCGGCAGGACAAAATATGCTGGCTACACCTTC. Its translation is CASSHSLGRTKYAGYTF.

V gene TRBV7-8 combines with J gene TRBJ1-1, with D possibly TRBD1 on 6 matching bases. Trimming took 5 bases from V and 4 from J, leaving 14 bases between them. This CDR3 comprises 14 residues. CDR1 is SGHVS, CDR2 FQNEAQ, per germline. CDR3 nucleotides: TGTGCCAGCAGCCCGCCCAGGGGCCGCACTGAAGCTTTCTTT. Protein sequence: CASSPPRGRTEAFF.

The chain is built from TRBV6-1 and TRBJ1-1; unclear D gene. CDR1 is MNHNS, CDR2 SASEGT, per germline. Trimming pared 3 bases from V and 6 bases from J, leaving 11 bases between. The CDR3 sequence is 13 residues long. CDR3 bases: TGTGCCAGCAGTGAGAGATTCTTGGCTGAAGCTTTCTTT. Translating it yields CASSERFLAEAFF.

The chain joins TRBV10-3 to TRBJ2-7; 10 bases align to TRBD2. J gave up 2 bases and V 6 bases, and 4 bases lay outside the gene matches. Germline V CDR1 and CDR2: ENHRY, SYGVKD. The CDR3 consists of 14 residues. CDR3 nucleotides: TGTGCCATCAGGGCTAGCGGGGGTACCTACGAGCAGTACTTC. Protein: CAIRASGGTYEQYF.

The V gene is TRBV19, the J gene TRBJ2-7; D is undetermined. CDR3 length: 15 residues. Looked up from germline, CDR1 is LNHDA and CDR2 is SQIVND (reference sequence). Trimming left V 6 bases short and J 4 bases short, with 19 bases between. For the CDR3, the DNA is TGTGCCAGTAGGCTAGGGCATCAGCCCATATACGAGCAGTACTTC. Protein: CASRLGHQPIYEQYF. The full variable domain, completed using reference TRBV19 and TRBJ2-7, is DGGITQSPKYLFRKEGQNVTLSCEQNLNHDAMYWYRQDPGQGLRLIYYSQIVNDFQKGDIAEGYSVSREKKESFPLTVTSAQKNPTAFYLCASRLGHQPIYEQYFGPGTRLTVT.

This clone was found once. V gene TRBV7-9 combines with J gene TRBJ2-1, with 12 bases fitting TRBD2. J lost 6 bases, V lost 3 bases, and 3 bases had no gene match. The CDR3 has 15 amino acids. Germline V gene sequence: CDR1 SEHNR, CDR2 FQNEAQ (reference sequence). CDR3 DNA: TGTGCCAGCAGCTTCCTAGCGGGAGGGAGCAATGAGCAGTTCTTC. Protein product: CASSFLAGGSNEQFF.

V and J are TRBV2 and TRBJ2-1; D unresolved. The length of the CDR3 is 14 residues. The germline CDR1 and CDR2 sequences are SNHLY and FYNNEI. V lost 6 bases, J lost 10 bases, and 19 bases lay in between. The CDR3 here is CASRAEAIYEEQFF. The CDR3 DNA reads TGTGCCAGCAGGGCGGAAGCTATTTATGAGGAGCAGTTCTTC.

This clone has a single count. The rearrangement joins TRBV30 to TRBJ2-7; perhaps D is TRBD1 or TRBD2 (5 bases each). V gave up 2 bases and J gave up 3 bases, with 11 bases separating them. Looked up from germline, CDR1 is GTSNPN and CDR2 is SVGIG (reference sequence). The CDR3 spans 13 residues. The CDR3 here is CAWSKGRSYEQYF. For the CDR3, the DNA is TGTGCCTGGAGTAAGGGACGGAGCTACGAGCAGTACTTC.

The chain links TRBV28 to TRBJ1-1; no definite D call. The V gene lost 3 bases and the J gene lost 0 bases, with 11 bases spanning the gap. CDR3 length: 15 residues. Germline V gene data show CDR1 as MDHEN and CDR2 as SYDVKM. The CDR3 nucleotides read TGTGCCAGCAGTTTCCTCGATACCTTGAACACTGAAGCTTTCTTT. This translates into CASSFLDTLNTEAFF.

The chain couples TRBV9 to TRBJ2-1; possibly TRBD1 or TRBD2 for D (5 bases each). The ends were cut back, 3 bases at V and 1 base at J, with 11 bases in the middle. Germline-derived CDR1 and CDR2 are SGDLS and YYNGEE. This CDR3 contains 15 residues. CDR3 bases: TGTGCCAGCAGCGCCGTGGGGGTATCCTACAATGAGCAGTTCTTC. This sequence encodes CASSAVGVSYNEQFF.

In this sample, this clone turned up once. The rearrangement joins TRBV5-4 to TRBJ2-3, with 7 bases fitting TRBD2. Germline-derived CDR1 and CDR2 are SGHNT and YYREEE (reference sequence). This CDR3 has 15 residues. The J segment lost 4 bases and the V segment lost 7 bases, leaving 12 bases of the junction unmatched. The DNA of the CDR3 is TGTGCCAGCGCTCTGGGGGGGATCTTGGCAGATACGCAGTATTTT. This translates into CASALGGILADTQYF.

This clone was counted between two and nine times. This chain's CDR3 is CASSRIGQGIMSGNTIYF. CDR3 in DNA: TGTGCCAGCAGCCGAATCGGACAGGGGATTATGTCTGGAAACACCATATATTTT. The V and J genes are TRBV5-5 and TRBJ1-3; 9 nucleotides agree with TRBD1. The CDR3 runs 18 residues. V lost 4 bases, J lost 1 base, and 12 bases stayed unmatched. Germline V lookup: CDR1 SGHKS, CDR2 YYEKEE (reference sequence). Together with reference TRBV5-5 and TRBJ1-3, the CDR3 gives the full variable domain: DAGVTQSPTHLIKTRGQQVTLRCSPISGHKSVSWYQQVLGQGPQFIFQYYEKEERGRGNFPDRFSARQFPNYSSELNVNALLLGDSALYLCASSRIGQGIMSGNTIYFGEGSWLTVV.

V is TRBV7-2 and J is TRBJ1-2; D unclear. The CDR3 totals 12 residues. Trimming cost V 5 bases and J 4 bases, with 8 bases left between them. Per the germline V gene, CDR1 is SGHTA and CDR2 is FQGNSA. CDR3 protein: CASSPDRYGYTF. In DNA form, the CDR3 reads TGTGCCAGCAGCCCGGACCGCTATGGCTACACCTTC.

The chain is built from TRBV11-2 and TRBJ2-1, with 9 bases fitting TRBD1. V lost 4 bases and J lost 4; bases outside the gene matches: 5. Germline assignment: CDR1 SGHAT and CDR2 FQNNGV. This CDR3 has 15 amino acids. The CDR3 DNA is TGTGCCAGCAGCTCAGGGACAGGGCCTTACAATGAGCAGTTCTTC. Encoded protein: CASSSGTGPYNEQFF.

The chain couples TRBV6-2 or TRBV6-3 to TRBJ1-2; D remains ambiguous. Germline CDR1 reads MNHEY; CDR2 reads SVGEGT. CDR3 length: 14 amino acids. V dropped 5 bases and J dropped 2 bases, with 12 bases sitting between them. The CDR3 spells CASSRTAINYGYTF. The CDR3 DNA reads TGTGCCAGCAGTCGTACAGCGATCAACTATGGCTACACCTTC.

This sequence joins TRBV27 and TRBJ2-1; D is ambiguous. Germline CDR1 MNHEY, CDR2 SMNVEV (reference sequence). V dropped 3 bases and J dropped 6 bases, with 6 bases sitting between them. The CDR3 sequence is 12 residues long. The CDR3 loop is CASSFVANEQFF. The CDR3, as DNA: TGTGCCAGCAGTTTTGTGGCCAATGAGCAGTTCTTC.